This TCR beta chain comes out of a study of shared clonotypes between healthy human individuals. In the study overall: For every donor, three CD4 naive, three CD4 memory, two CD8 naive and one CD8 memory plates were used.

TCRdb's table, derived via immunoSEQ multiplex PCR, lists solely in-frame clones and lacks some. Found here are some 1.4 million clones, roughly 97% of them singletons; the top ten hold 1.2%. Material: naive CD4+ T cells sorted from blood. Subset indicated: CD45RA+ positively selected. The clonotype originates from a man aged 25 to 45 in good health.

The CDR3 loop is CASSPEPRRMTDIQETQYF. The CDR3 region has the DNA TGTGCCAGCAGCCCCGAACCCCGGCGGATGACAGATATTCAAGAGACCCAGTACTTC. V is TRBV5-4 and J is TRBJ2-5; weak D call: TRBD1 (5 bases). The germline CDR1 and CDR2 sequences are SGHNT and YYREEE (reference sequence). The CDR3 consists of 19 residues. The ends were cut back, 4 bases at V and 2 bases at J, with 27 bases in the middle. The full variable domain, with the rest looked up from reference TRBV5-4 and TRBJ2-5, is ETGVTQSPTHLIKTRGQQVTLRCSSQSGHNTVSWYQQALGQGPQFIFQYYREEENGRGNFPPRFSGLQFPNYSSELNVNALELDDSALYLCASSPEPRRMTDIQETQYFGPGTRLLVL.